A single sample gave rise to the 28 T cell receptor beta chains below, sequenced in a study of cytomegalovirus exposure and HLA in healthy donors. TCRdb's copy holds only in-frame clones and misses some; the assay was immunoSEQ multiplex PCR. Seen here are 100,000 to 150,000 clones, approximately 94% observed once, and the top ten hold around 1.3%. Sequenced material: PBMCs. These receptors all come from a woman aged 18-30 years in good health and CMV-seronegative.

CDR3 residues: CASVDRQPYGYTF. The DNA for the CDR3 is TGTGCCAGTGTGGACAGGCAGCCCTATGGCTACACCTTC. The J gene is TRBJ1-2, the V gene TRBV19; 7 bases align to TRBD1. This CDR3 contains 13 residues. The ends lost 8 bases at V and 4 bases at J; junction bases unmatched: 7. CDR1 and CDR2 from the germline V gene are LNHDA and SQIVND (reference sequence).

This chain links TRBV2 with TRBJ1-2; 8 bases line up with TRBD1. V trimming: 4 bases; J trimming: 7 bases; junction bases outside the gene matches: 8. The CDR3 totals 14 residues. The germline V gene has CDR1 SNHLY and CDR2 FYNNEI. CDR3 sequence reads: CASSVTGQGSGYTF. The CDR3 region has the DNA TGTGCCAGCAGTGTGACCGGACAGGGTTCTGGCTACACCTTC. The entire variable domain, with the rest obtained from reference TRBV2 and TRBJ1-2, is as follows: EPEVTQTPSHQVTQMGQEVILRCVPISNHLYFYWYRQILGQKVEFLVSFYNNEISEKSEIFDDQFSVERPDGSNFTLKIRSTKLEDSAMYFCASSVTGQGSGYTFGSGTRLTVV.

This clone was found once. The V gene is TRBV19, the J gene TRBJ2-2; 9 bases match TRBD1. V shed 4 bases, J shed 1 base, and the junction held 4 bases outside the gene matches. Per the germline V gene, CDR1 is LNHDA and CDR2 is SQIVND (reference sequence). This CDR3 has 16 residues. The CDR3 coding sequence is TGTGCCAGTAGTAGGGGGGGACAGGGGAACACCGGGGAGCTGTTTTTT. This sequence encodes CASSRGGQGNTGELFF.

The rearrangement uses TRBV20-1 and TRBJ2-7; no clear D. The germline V gene encodes CDR1 DFQATT and CDR2 SNEGSKA (reference sequence). The CDR3 sequence is 11 residues long. V gave up 2 bases and J gave up 3 bases, with 5 bases separating them. DNA for the CDR3: TGCAGTGCTAGAAATAACTACGAGCAGTACTTC. Protein product: CSARNNYEQYF.

The genes are TRBV11-3 and TRBJ2-1; maybe TRBD1 (5 bases). V was cut by 6 bases and J by 4 bases, with 22 bases left in between. From germline, CDR1 is SGHNT and CDR2 YENEEA. This CDR3 contains 17 residues. The CDR3: CASSQGRIATPYNEQFF. CDR3 DNA sequence: TGTGCCAGCAGTCAGGGCCGCATCGCAACGCCTTACAATGAGCAGTTCTTC. Combining the CDR3 with reference TRBV11-3 and TRBJ2-1 gives the whole variable domain EAGVVQSPRYKIIEKKQPVAFWCNPISGHNTLYWYLQNLGQGPELLIRYENEEAVDDSQLPKDRFSAERLKGVDSTLKIQPAELGDSAVYLCASSQGRIATPYNEQFFGPGTRLTVL.

Regarding this clone: One junction end disagrees with the germline gene, perhaps due to a read error. V and J are TRBV20-1 and TRBJ1-2; TRBD1 matches at 8 bases. Germline-derived CDR1 and CDR2 are DFQATT and SNEGSKA (reference sequence). The CDR3 sequence is 11 residues long. The CDR3 bases are TGCAGTGCTAGATACAGGGGGATAGGGTCATTC. Amino acid sequence: CSARYRGIGSF.

The chain recombines TRBV29-1 with TRBJ1-1, with a weak D call TRBD1 (5 bases). The V gene lost 7 bases and the J gene lost 11 bases, with 14 bases spanning the gap. The germline V gene encodes CDR1 SQVTM and CDR2 ANQGSEA. The CDR3 spans 10 residues. This chain's CDR3 is CSDGGATAFF. In DNA, the CDR3 is TGCAGCGACGGAGGGGCGACGGCTTTCTTT.

V is TRBV4-1 and J is TRBJ2-3, with 9 nucleotides matching TRBD1. This CDR3 region has 15 residues. CDR1 is MGHRA, CDR2 YSYEKL, per germline. V was pared by 0 bases and J by 3 bases, with 1 base of the junction left unmatched. As DNA, the CDR3 is TGCGCCAGCAGCCAAGAGGACAGGGGAACAGATACGCAGTATTTT. Translation: CASSQEDRGTDTQYF.

The chain has TRBV29-1 and TRBJ2-7; 7 bases agree with TRBD2. The germline V gene encodes CDR1 SQVTM and CDR2 ANQGSEA. The trim removed 0 bases at V and 4 bases at J, leaving 9 bases unmatched. The CDR3 spans 15 residues. The CDR3 bases are TGCAGCGTTGAAGATGGGGGGGAAGGATTTTACGAGCAGTACTTC. Encoded protein: CSVEDGGEGFYEQYF.

This chain links TRBV6-5 with TRBJ2-3; D ambiguous. V was clipped by 0 bases and J by 6 bases, with 13 bases between them. Per the germline V gene, CDR1 is MNHEY and CDR2 is SVGAGI. The CDR3 covers 15 residues. The chain's CDR3 is CASSYSVPYGDTQYF. The CDR3 bases are TGTGCCAGCAGTTACTCGGTCCCCTACGGGGATACGCAGTATTTT.

The rearrangement joins TRBV27 to TRBJ2-1; 8 bases map to TRBD1. The CDR3 consists of 15 residues. From germline, CDR1 is MNHEY and CDR2 SMNVEV (reference sequence). The ends lost 6 bases at V and 5 bases at J; junction bases unmatched: 9. CDR3 nucleotide sequence: TGTGCCAGCAGACTCTTTGGACAGGGCAACAATGAGCAGTTCTTC. Protein: CASRLFGQGNNEQFF.

V gene TRBV7-2 combines with J gene TRBJ2-1, with D perhaps matching TRBD2 (7 bases). V was cut by 5 bases and J by 5 bases, with 16 bases left in between. The CDR3 spans 15 residues. CDR1 is SGHTA and CDR2 is FQGNSA in the germline V gene. The CDR3 here is CASSNQRGGHNEQFF. The CDR3 bases are TGTGCCAGCAGCAATCAGAGGGGGGGTCACAATGAGCAGTTCTTC.

The gene calls are TRBV19 and TRBJ2-7, with D unresolved. This CDR3 contains 12 residues. V was trimmed by 7 bases and J by 5 bases, leaving 12 bases between them. Looked up from germline, CDR1 is LNHDA and CDR2 is SQIVND (reference sequence). The CDR3 sequence is CASIDKSDEQYF. In DNA form, the CDR3 reads TGTGCCAGTATCGACAAATCAGACGAGCAGTACTTC.

The chain couples TRBV4-1 to TRBJ2-7; 10 positions match TRBD2. Germline CDR1 reads MGHRA; CDR2 reads YSYEKL. The CDR3 runs 15 residues. J lost 6 bases, V lost 0 bases, and 5 bases had no gene match. CDR3 region: CASSQDSGGVFEQYF. The DNA for the CDR3 is TGCGCCAGCAGCCAAGACAGCGGGGGGGTGTTCGAGCAGTACTTC.

The gene calls are TRBV7-8 and TRBJ2-7; 7 bases map to TRBD2. Per germline, CDR1 SGHVS and CDR2 FQNEAQ. CDR3 size: 14 residues. V gave up 5 bases and J gave up 2 bases; unmatched junction bases: 6. The CDR3 sequence is CASSKAGIPYEQYF. The CDR3 coding sequence is TGTGCCAGCAGCAAAGCGGGAATCCCCTACGAGCAGTACTTC.

The chain recombines TRBV5-1 with TRBJ1-6, with TRBD1 matching 8 bases. Unmatched junction bases numbered 13, after V lost 4 bases and J lost 7 bases. The CDR3 runs 17 residues. Germline lookup yields CDR1 SGHRS and CDR2 YFSETQ. Written as DNA, the CDR3 is TGCGCCAGCAGCCCCTCCTCCCTCGACAGGGGAAATTCACCCCTCCACTTT. Its protein product is CASSPSSLDRGNSPLHF.

This clone was counted between two and nine times. In DNA form, the CDR3 reads TGTGCCAGCAGCTTAAGCGGCACAGATACGCAGTATTTT. The encoded protein is CASSLSGTDTQYF. The genes are TRBV7-3 and TRBJ2-3; D gene ambiguous. CDR3 length: 13 amino acids. Trimming took 1 base from V and 1 from J, leaving 3 bases between them. Germline assignment: CDR1 SGHTA and CDR2 FQGTGA.

This chain links TRBV7-2 with TRBJ2-2; TRBD2 might be the D (5 bases). The ends were cut back, 5 bases at V and 5 bases at J, with 27 bases in the middle. The CDR3 is made up of 19 amino acids. CDR1 SGHTA and CDR2 FQGNSA come from the germline V gene. This CDR3 is CASSQHGGSAQRWTGELFF. CDR3 sequence (DNA): TGTGCCAGCAGCCAGCATGGTGGTAGCGCCCAGCGATGGACCGGGGAGCTGTTTTTT.

This clone was counted a few times. This chain connects TRBV6-6 to TRBJ2-7, with a weak D call TRBD1 (7 bases). V was cut by 6 bases and J by 1 base, with 10 bases left in between. The CDR3 sequence is 13 residues long. The germline gives CDR1 MNHNY, CDR2 SVGAGI (reference sequence). The CDR3 loop reads CASRAGQSYEQYF. The CDR3 DNA sequence: TGTGCCAGCAGGGCGGGACAGTCCTACGAGCAGTACTTC.

V is TRBV15 and J is TRBJ1-4; D is unresolved. Between the trimmed V and J ends, which lost 2 bases and 6 bases, there was a span of 4 bases. This CDR3 has 12 amino acids. Germline-derived CDR1 and CDR2 are LNHNV and YYDKDF (reference sequence). The CDR3 DNA reads as TGTGCCACCAGCAGATCGGATGAAAAACTGTTTTTT. It codes for CATSRSDEKLFF.

J is TRBJ1-1 and V is TRBV6-5; possible D gene TRBD1, 6 bases. CDR1 is MNHEY, CDR2 SVGAGI, per germline. V lost 4 bases, J lost 4 bases, and 19 bases lay in between. This CDR3 contains 16 residues. CDR3 amino acids: CASSLSLQGYGTEAFF. CDR3 DNA sequence: TGTGCCAGCAGTTTAAGCTTGCAGGGGTACGGCACTGAAGCTTTCTTT.

With respect to this clone: Other DNA sequences from this sample encode an identical CDR3 as well. The rearrangement joins TRBV2 to TRBJ1-5; 7 bases are shared with TRBD1. The ends lost 6 bases at V and 4 bases at J; junction bases unmatched: 6. The CDR3 length is 14 residues. Germline CDR1 SNHLY, CDR2 FYNNEI. The CDR3 DNA reads TGTGCCAGCAGAGAACGACAGGGTAATCAGCCCCAGCATTTT. Amino acid sequence: CASRERQGNQPQHF.

The CDR3: CASSFWQANTGELFF. DNA of the CDR3: TGTGCCAGCAGCTTTTGGCAAGCGAACACCGGGGAGCTGTTTTTT. The gene calls are TRBV5-4 and TRBJ2-2, with unresolved D. This CDR3 spans 15 amino acids. In germline, CDR1 is SGHNT, CDR2 YYREEE (reference sequence). The V end lost 2 bases, the J end lost 0 bases, and 8 bases lay between the germline ends.

This clone was picked up one time. The chain carries TRBV7-9 and TRBJ1-2, with D possibly TRBD1 on 6 matching bases. Germline CDR1 and CDR2: SEHNR and FQNEAQ (reference sequence). The germline V and J ends were trimmed by 9 bases and 4 bases, with 12 bases remaining between them. CDR3 length: 12 amino acids. The CDR3 region is CASEGHTYGYTF. Here the CDR3 DNA reads TGTGCCAGTGAGGGACATACCTATGGCTACACCTTC.

This clone has just one count. The CDR3 nucleotides are TGCGCCAGCAGCATGGGACAGGGTGTTTACAATGAGCAGTTCTTC. Encoded protein: CASSMGQGVYNEQFF. The V call is TRBV5-1, the J call TRBJ2-1; 9 bases map to TRBD1. With 4 bases clipped from V and 4 bases from J, the junction kept 6 bases outside the gene matches. CDR3 size: 15 residues. CDR1 and CDR2 (germline): SGHRS, YFSETQ.

V usage is TRBV5-6 and J usage is TRBJ1-6; D is ambiguous. This CDR3 is built from 12 residues. The germline V gene encodes CDR1 SGHDT and CDR2 YYEEEE. The DNA for the CDR3 is TGTGCAACGAGCGCCCCAAATTCACCCCTCCACTTT. Its protein is CATSAPNSPLHF.

This chain joins TRBV5-4 and TRBJ1-6, with 9 bases fitting TRBD1. The CDR3 covers 16 residues. Trimming cost V 2 bases and J 11 bases; bases outside gene matches: 11. Germline-derived CDR1 and CDR2 are SGHNT and YYREEE (reference sequence). The CDR3 region has the DNA TGTGCCAGCAGCTTAAGTTTGGGGACAGGGAATCCACCCCTCCACTTT. Protein: CASSLSLGTGNPPLHF. Based on the CDR3 plus reference TRBV5-4 and TRBJ1-6, the full variable domain is ETGVTQSPTHLIKTRGQQVTLRCSSQSGHNTVSWYQQALGQGPQFIFQYYREEENGRGNFPPRFSGLQFPNYSSELNVNALELDDSALYLCASSLSLGTGNPPLHFGNGTRLTVT.

The chain joins TRBV5-1 to TRBJ2-1; D is ambiguous. From germline, CDR1 is SGHRS and CDR2 YFSETQ. This CDR3 contains 12 residues. Trimming shortened V by 0 bases and J by 7 bases, and 5 bases separated the two germline ends. Here the CDR3 reads CASSLERNEQFF. The CDR3 nucleotides read TGCGCCAGCAGCTTGGAGCGTAATGAGCAGTTCTTC.